This T cell receptor beta chain emerged from a study of control samples from healthy donors and cancer patients. This clone turned up a few times. Sequencing was performed with immunoSEQ multiplex PCR; in TCRdb, only in-frame clones are kept and a portion is missing. The sample consists of 120,000 or so clones, over 75% of them appearing once. This CDR3 spans 11 amino acids. The V gene's germline CDR1 is LGHDT and CDR2 YNNKEL (reference sequence). V shed 3 bases and J shed 1 base, with 1 base lying between them. The chain employs TRBV3-1 (or the pseudogene TRBV3-2) and TRBJ2-7; no definite D call. The TCR was taken from a middle-aged man in good health. Material for sequencing was blood. For the CDR3, the DNA is TGTGCCAGCAGCCAGTCCTACGAGCAGTACTTC. Amino acids: CASSQSYEQYF.